Following are 30 T cell receptor beta chains from one sample sequenced in a study of human T cells and chemical hapten exposure. Time point here: healthy volunteer bleed at 2 weeks. Sequencing started from total RNA isolated from unfractionated whole blood. Each CDR3 protein gets one entry after TCRdb re-called the RACE reads with MiXCR. The profile shows over 45,000 distinct CDR3 sequences, around 4% of them singletons. The sample taken for sequencing was whole blood. These receptors all stem from a female donor in good health. Some clones in this sample may be carry-over from other donors' samples.

V gene TRBV5-5 combines with J gene TRBJ1-3; D is ambiguous. This CDR3 is 13 amino acids long. Germline values: CDR1 SGHKS, CDR2 YYEKEE (reference sequence). Trimming removed 2 bases from V and 4 bases from J, with 7 bases in between. Here the CDR3 reads CASSFSHGNTIYF. Here the CDR3 DNA reads TGTGCCAGCAGCTTTTCGCACGGAAACACCATATATTTT. The full variable domain, rest sourced from reference TRBV5-5 and TRBJ1-3, is DAGVTQSPTHLIKTRGQQVTLRCSPISGHKSVSWYQQVLGQGPQFIFQYYEKEERGRGNFPDRFSARQFPNYSSELNVNALLLGDSALYLCASSFSHGNTIYFGEGSWLTVV.

Many counts were recorded for this clonotype. The J gene is TRBJ2-6, the V gene TRBV10-3; no definite D call. Trimming took off 3 bases at V and 15 bases at J, with 12 bases between the two ends. Germline V gives CDR1 ENHRY, CDR2 SYGVKD. The length of the CDR3 is 12 residues. Written as DNA, the CDR3 is TGTGCCATCAGTGATAAGGAATCCGGCCTGACTTTC. It yields the protein CAISDKESGLTF.

This clonotype was seen many times. This chain connects TRBV27 to TRBJ1-3; D is possibly TRBD1 (6 bases). The CDR3 totals 15 residues. V shed 5 bases and J shed 4 bases, with 15 bases lying between them. The germline V gene encodes CDR1 MNHEY and CDR2 SMNVEV (reference sequence). The CDR3 here is CASSKITGYGNTIYF. CDR3 coding DNA: TGTGCCAGCAGTAAAATCACAGGGTACGGAAACACCATATATTTT.

This clonotype was detected many times. The chain couples TRBV4-2 to TRBJ2-5; 11 bases match TRBD2. The germline CDR1 and CDR2 sequences are LGHNA and YNFKEQ. The length of the CDR3 is 17 residues. The junction had 7 bases not matched to a gene; V was cut back by 0 bases and J by 4 bases. This CDR3 is CASSQDRPGTSGETQYF. The CDR3 nucleotides read TGTGCCAGCAGCCAAGATCGGCCCGGGACTAGCGGAGAGACCCAGTACTTC.

There are many counts of this clonotype. The chain is built from TRBV18 and TRBJ2-5; D unclear. Trimming took off 3 bases at V and 5 bases at J, with 13 bases between the two ends. This CDR3 has 14 residues. CDR1 and CDR2 (germline): KGHSH, LQKENI. CDR3 sequence reads: CASSPPGTPETQYF. The CDR3 bases are TGTGCCAGCTCACCCCCCGGAACGCCCGAGACCCAGTACTTC.

This clonotype has ten or more counts. This chain joins TRBV3-1 and TRBJ1-6, with TRBD1 identical over 8 bases. J lost 6 bases, V lost 3 bases, and 4 bases had no gene match. The CDR3 consists of 15 residues. CDR1 and CDR2 from the germline V gene are LGHDT and YNNKEL (reference sequence). CDR3 protein: CASSHRGRGNSPLHF. CDR3 DNA sequence: TGTGCCAGCAGCCACAGGGGGCGAGGTAATTCACCCCTCCACTTT.

This clonotype turned up a few times. The genes are TRBV14 and TRBJ2-5; D gene uncertain. CDR1 and CDR2 (germline): SGHDN, FVKESK. Between the trimmed V and J ends, which lost 1 base and 0 bases, there was a span of 6 bases. This CDR3 region has 14 residues. The CDR3, as DNA: TGTGCCAGCAGCCAAGCATCGTACCAAGAGACCCAGTACTTC. This encodes CASSQASYQETQYF.

In this sample, this clonotype turned up many times. V and J are TRBV6-5 and TRBJ1-1; D may be TRBD1 (5 bases). The V and J ends lost 6 bases and 4 bases respectively, with 15 bases between them. The CDR3 extends over 14 amino acids. The germline CDR1 and CDR2 sequences are MNHEY and SVGAGI. CDR3 amino acids: CASSKGRRGTEAFF. DNA of the CDR3: TGTGCCAGCAGCAAAGGACGGAGGGGCACTGAAGCTTTCTTT.

The sample holds many counts of this clonotype. The V call is TRBV11-2, the J call TRBJ2-1; 9 bases line up with TRBD2. The V and J ends lost 2 bases and 8 bases, in that order; junction bases with no gene match: 1. CDR3 size: 13 residues. CDR1 is SGHAT and CDR2 is FQNNGV in the germline V gene. The CDR3 loop reads CASSLRTSDEQFF. The CDR3 DNA reads as TGTGCCAGCAGCTTAAGGACTAGCGATGAGCAGTTCTTC.

This clonotype was seen repeatedly, ten times or more. The V and J genes are TRBV5-1 and TRBJ1-1; possible D gene TRBD1, 5 bases. The V end lost 0 bases, the J end lost 6 bases, and 15 bases lay between the germline ends. Per germline, CDR1 SGHRS and CDR2 YFSETQ. CDR3 length equals 15 residues. The CDR3 DNA reads as TGCGCCAGCAGCTTGGATACAGCAGGGTGGGCTGAAGCTTTCTTT. Translating it yields CASSLDTAGWAEAFF. The entire variable domain, with the rest obtained from reference TRBV5-1 and TRBJ1-1, is as follows: KAGVTQTPRYLIKTRGQQVTLSCSPISGHRSVSWYQQTPGQGLQFLFEYFSETQRNKGNFPGRFSGRQFSNSRSEMNVSTLELGDSALYLCASSLDTAGWAEAFFGQGTRLTVV.

The V and J genes are TRBV2 and TRBJ2-3, with 10 bases fitting TRBD1. Germline lookup yields CDR1 SNHLY and CDR2 FYNNEI. V lost 6 bases to trimming and J lost 4 bases; unmatched junction nucleotides: 10. The CDR3 contains 16 residues. The CDR3: CASSVRDRGSPDTQYF. CDR3 DNA sequence: TGTGCCAGCAGCGTCCGGGACAGGGGTTCCCCAGATACGCAGTATTTT.

This clonotype was found many times. The chain has TRBV6-5 and TRBJ2-7; D could derive from TRBD1 or TRBD2 (6 bases each). Germline V gene sequence: CDR1 MNHEY, CDR2 SVGAGI. The CDR3 runs to 14 residues. Trimming removed 0 bases at V and 7 bases at J, with 13 bases between. As DNA, the CDR3 is TGTGCCAGCAGTTACTCGGAGGGGGTCCGAGAGCAGTACTTC. This gives the protein CASSYSEGVREQYF.

This clonotype was picked up many times. The chain employs TRBV7-2 and TRBJ2-3; TRBD1 is a possible D gene (5 bases). The CDR3 length is 14 residues. CDR1 is SGHTA and CDR2 is FQGNSA in the germline V gene. V gave up 2 bases and J gave up 7 bases, with 13 bases separating them. DNA for the CDR3: TGTGCCAGCAGCTTAAGGGGCCTACCGAATACGCAGTATTTT. Translating it yields CASSLRGLPNTQYF.

This clonotype was recorded at least ten times. V is TRBV6-6 and J is TRBJ2-6; the D call may be TRBD1 or TRBD2 (5 bases each). Trimming cost V 4 bases and J 0 bases, with 19 bases left between them. CDR3 length: 19 residues. The germline CDR1 and CDR2 sequences are MNHNY and SVGAGI (reference sequence). The CDR3 here is CASSFFSPGRSSGANVLTF. CDR3 in DNA: TGTGCCAGCAGTTTTTTCTCGCCGGGACGGAGCTCTGGGGCCAACGTCCTGACTTTC.

This clonotype was found many times. The chain is built from TRBV2 and TRBJ2-7, with TRBD2 identical over 11 bases. This CDR3 comprises 14 residues. Germline CDR1 reads SNHLY; CDR2 reads FYNNEI. V lost 6 bases to trimming and J lost 4 bases; unmatched junction nucleotides: 5. CDR3 nucleotides: TGTGCCAGCAGCCCGACTAGCGGGGATTACGAGCAGTACTTC. Encoded protein: CASSPTSGDYEQYF.

This clonotype was observed at least ten times. This chain links TRBV21-1 with TRBJ1-1; the D segment call TRBD1 is taken from the table without a DNA check. TRBV21-1 is listed as a pseudogene. The CDR3 length is 16 residues. The CDR3 spells CASSKTETGRSTEAFF. The CDR3 coding sequence is TGTGCCAGCAGCAAAACGGAAACAGGTCGGTCCACTGAAGCTTTCTTT.

The chain has TRBV6-6 and TRBJ1-2; no clear D. V was shortened by 8 bases and J by 3 bases, with 16 bases between the two germline ends. The CDR3 spans 14 residues. Germline CDR1 reads MNHNY; CDR2 reads SVGAGI (reference sequence). This chain's CDR3 is CASFGVGGYYGYTF. The CDR3 DNA follows: TGTGCCAGCTTCGGTGTGGGTGGATACTATGGCTACACCTTC.

This clonotype came up many times. The chain is built from TRBV5-6 and TRBJ2-3; D unclear. Germline V gives CDR1 SGHDT, CDR2 YYEEEE. Trimming left V 4 bases short and J 10 bases short, with 13 bases between. This CDR3 has 12 residues. The CDR3: CASSPSPTPQYF. In DNA, the CDR3 is TGTGCCAGCAGCCCCTCACCTACTCCGCAGTATTTT.

This clonotype was counted at least ten times. CDR3 bases: TGCAGTGCCACCGAGACAGTCACAGATACGCAGTATTTT. Protein sequence: CSATETVTDTQYF. The V call is TRBV20-1, the J call TRBJ2-3, with D possibly being TRBD1 (5 bases). The CDR3 is 13 amino acids. V was clipped by 6 bases and J by 2 bases, with 12 bases between them. The germline gives CDR1 DFQATT, CDR2 SNEGSKA (reference sequence).

Many counts were recorded for this clonotype. V gene TRBV3-1 combines with J gene TRBJ1-5; D gene uncertain. CDR1 is LGHDT, CDR2 YNNKEL, per germline (reference sequence). Deletions cut 3 bases from V and 0 bases from J, with 6 bases between. CDR3 length: 14 amino acids. The CDR3 is CASSHRNSNQPQHF. The CDR3 DNA is TGTGCCAGCAGCCATCGGAATAGCAATCAGCCCCAGCATTTT.

This clonotype was seen repeatedly, ten times or more. The rearrangement links TRBV12-3 or TRBV12-4 to TRBJ1-4; D is unresolved. The CDR3 covers 12 residues. V lost 6 bases, J lost 10 bases, and 12 bases lay in between. CDR3 bases: TGTGCCAGCAGCCGAGTCGGTGGAAAACTGTTTTTT. This codes for CASSRVGGKLFF.

The gene calls are TRBV12-3 or TRBV12-4 and TRBJ2-2; a weak D match, TRBD2 (6 bases). V gave up 3 bases and J gave up 2 bases, with 10 bases separating them. The CDR3 consists of 15 residues. The CDR3 nucleotides are TGTGCCAGCAGTTTCAACGGGGGTAACACCGGGGAGCTGTTTTTT. Its translation: CASSFNGGNTGELFF.

This clonotype occurred a few times. CDR3: CASSPRGTTGNTIYF. The CDR3 region has the DNA TGTGCCAGCAGCCCACGCGGGACAACTGGAAACACCATATATTTT. The chain uses TRBV5-6 and TRBJ1-3; tentative D call: TRBD1 (6 bases). The CDR3 sequence is 15 residues long. V was trimmed by 4 bases and J by 2 bases, leaving 13 bases between them. In germline, CDR1 is SGHDT, CDR2 YYEEEE.

The gene calls are TRBV21-1 and TRBJ2-7; the table names TRBD1, a call not compared with the DNA. TRBV21-1 is a pseudogene segment. The CDR3 sequence is 19 residues long. CDR3 in amino acids: CASSKPPRDRALSSYEQYF. CDR3 in DNA: TGTGCCAGCAGCAAACCCCCTAGGGACAGGGCACTTAGCTCCTACGAGCAGTACTTC.

Many counts were recorded for this clonotype. The chain carries TRBV12-3 or TRBV12-4 and TRBJ2-3; D call uncertain. The CDR3 extends over 14 amino acids. Trimming left V 1 base short and J 2 bases short, with 7 bases between. CDR3 sequence: CASSLDYFTDTQYF. The CDR3 DNA follows: TGTGCCAGCAGTTTAGACTACTTCACAGATACGCAGTATTTT.

This clonotype was counted at least ten times. The junction departs from germline at one end; a sequencing error may be responsible. The CDR3 sequence is CASSDDAKGLNRF. The CDR3 coding sequence is TGTGCCAGCAGTGATGACGCCAAGGGACTCAATCGTTTT. The chain recombines TRBV2 with TRBJ2-3; the D gene is possibly TRBD2 (6 bases). In germline, CDR1 is SNHLY, CDR2 FYNNEI. This CDR3 has 13 residues.

Ten or more counts support this clonotype. The rearrangement uses TRBV9 and TRBJ1-6, with a weak D call TRBD1 (6 bases). The ends were cut back, 5 bases at V and 4 bases at J, with 16 bases in the middle. The V gene's germline CDR1 is SGDLS and CDR2 YYNGEE. The CDR3 sequence is 16 residues long. CDR3 amino acids: CASSFTGLGYNSPLHF. CDR3 DNA sequence: TGTGCCAGCAGTTTCACAGGGTTAGGGTATAATTCACCCCTCCACTTT. Full variable domain (outside the CDR3, taken from reference TRBV9 and TRBJ1-6): DSGVTQTPKHLITATGQRVTLRCSPRSGDLSVYWYQQSLDQGLQFLIQYYNGEERAKGNILERFSAQQFPDLHSELNLSSLELGDSALYFCASSFTGLGYNSPLHFGNGTRLTVT.

This clonotype was seen repeatedly, ten times or more. The chain is built from TRBV12-3 or TRBV12-4 and TRBJ1-6; D not certain. The germline V and J ends were trimmed by 6 bases and 7 bases, with 16 bases remaining between them. This CDR3 is 15 amino acids long. This chain's CDR3 is CASRARRLSNSPLHF. As DNA, the CDR3 is TGTGCCAGCAGAGCAAGGAGACTATCCAATTCACCCCTCCACTTT.

This clonotype was found many times. J is TRBJ1-1 and V is TRBV2; no firm D call. Trimming removed 4 bases at V and 2 bases at J, with 11 bases between. The CDR3 is 14 residues long. The germline CDR1 and CDR2 sequences are SNHLY and FYNNEI. This CDR3 is CASSAIRVNTEAFF. The CDR3 DNA follows: TGTGCCAGCAGTGCGATAAGAGTTAACACTGAAGCTTTCTTT.

V is TRBV5-4 and J is TRBJ1-5, with 8 bases matching TRBD1. The CDR3 spans 14 residues. After removal of 0 bases from V and 7 bases from J, the junction contained 3 bases not matched to a gene. Germline V gene data show CDR1 as SGHNT and CDR2 as YYREEE (reference sequence). The CDR3 nucleotides are TGTGCCAGCAGCTTGGTGCCAGGGGGCCAGCCCCAGCATTTT. Its protein product is CASSLVPGGQPQHF.